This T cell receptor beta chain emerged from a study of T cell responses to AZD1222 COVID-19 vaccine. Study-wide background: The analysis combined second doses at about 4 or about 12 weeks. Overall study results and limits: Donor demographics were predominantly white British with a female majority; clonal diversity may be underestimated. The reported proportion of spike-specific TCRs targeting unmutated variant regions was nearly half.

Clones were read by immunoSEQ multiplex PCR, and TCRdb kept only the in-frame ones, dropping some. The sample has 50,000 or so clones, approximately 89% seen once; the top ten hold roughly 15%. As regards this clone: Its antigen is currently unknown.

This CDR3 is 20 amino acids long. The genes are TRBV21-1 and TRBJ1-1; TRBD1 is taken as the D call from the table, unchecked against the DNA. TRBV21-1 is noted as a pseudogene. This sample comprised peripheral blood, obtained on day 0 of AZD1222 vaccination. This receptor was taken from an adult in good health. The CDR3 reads CASSKKIGQGHFPLNTEAFF. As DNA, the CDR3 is TGTGCCAGCAGCAAAAAGATCGGGCAGGGTCATTTCCCTTTGAACACTGAAGCTTTCTTT.